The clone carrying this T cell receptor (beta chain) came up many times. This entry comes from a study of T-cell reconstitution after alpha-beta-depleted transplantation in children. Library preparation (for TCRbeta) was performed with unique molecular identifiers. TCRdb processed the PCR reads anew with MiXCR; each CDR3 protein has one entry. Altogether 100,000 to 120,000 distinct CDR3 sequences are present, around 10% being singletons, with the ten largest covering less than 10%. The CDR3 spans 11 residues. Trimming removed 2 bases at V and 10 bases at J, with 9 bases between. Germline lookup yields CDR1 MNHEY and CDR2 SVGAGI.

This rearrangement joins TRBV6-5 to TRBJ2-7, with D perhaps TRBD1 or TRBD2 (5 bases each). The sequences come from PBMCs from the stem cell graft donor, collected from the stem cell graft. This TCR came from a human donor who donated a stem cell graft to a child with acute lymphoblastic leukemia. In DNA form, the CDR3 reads TGTGCCAGCAGTTACCTGGGGGATCAGTACTTC. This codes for CASSYLGDQYF.